The present TCR beta chain was sequenced within a study of identical twins. This clonotype showed up just a few times. MiXCR was run by TCRdb on the 5' RACE reads, yielding one entry per CDR3 protein. The data show 450,000 or so distinct CDR3 sequences, with roughly an eighth seen just once and about 1% held by the top ten. The CDR3 runs to 13 residues. V was cut by 0 bases and J by 7 bases, with 7 bases left in between. The V gene's germline CDR1 is MNHEY and CDR2 SVGAGI. The data also belong to a second study, concerning yellow fever vaccine responses in identical twins.

The sequencing sample was made of CD4+ T cells sorted from blood. This receptor was obtained from a woman aged 18-29 years in good health. The J gene is TRBJ2-1, the V gene TRBV6-5, with D unclear. In nucleotides, the CDR3 is TGTGCCAGCAGTTACTCGGGTGAGAATGAGCAGTTCTTC. As protein: CASSYSGENEQFF.